The 9 T cell receptor beta chains given below trace back to one sample, sequenced in a study of cytomegalovirus exposure and HLA in healthy donors. This PCR relied on a set of 60 Vbeta primers and 13 Jbeta primers. Clones were read by immunoSEQ multiplex PCR, and TCRdb kept only the in-frame ones, dropping some. The sample has 190,000 or so clones; around 83% are singletons. The sample taken for sequencing was PBMCs. The origin of the receptors is a man in his forties or fifties in good health and CMV-seronegative.

The chain combines TRBV7-3 with TRBJ2-3; tentative D call: TRBD2 (7 bases). The germline gives CDR1 SGHTA, CDR2 FQGTGA. V lost 8 bases, J lost 3 bases, and 15 bases lay in between. The CDR3 is 14 residues long. DNA of the CDR3: TGTGCCAGCCGACACGGGGGGCGGACAGATACGCAGTATTTT. Residues: CASRHGGRTDTQYF.

CDR3 in DNA: TGCAGCGTTGACGACAGATACACAGATACGCAGTATTTT. Protein sequence: CSVDDRYTDTQYF. The chain uses TRBV29-1 and TRBJ2-3; tentative D call: TRBD1 (5 bases). The CDR3 is 13 amino acids. Trimming shortened V by 3 bases and J by 2 bases, and 9 bases separated the two germline ends. From germline, CDR1 is SQVTM and CDR2 ANQGSEA.

V and J are TRBV7-2 and TRBJ2-3, with 8 bases identical to TRBD2. CDR1 is SGHTA and CDR2 is FQGNSA in the germline V gene. The V gene end was trimmed by 6 bases and the J gene end by 4 bases; junction bases not matched to a gene: 9. This CDR3 has 15 residues. CDR3 region: CASRRTSSSSDTQYF. The CDR3 DNA follows: TGTGCCAGCAGGAGGACTAGCTCCTCCTCAGATACGCAGTATTTT.

The chain recombines TRBV21-1 with TRBJ1-2; the table's D call TRBD1 went unverified against the DNA. TRBV21-1 is a known pseudogene. The length of the CDR3 is 16 residues. The CDR3 here is CASSLLGTGTNYGYTF. As DNA, the CDR3 is TGTGCCAGCAGCCTTCTAGGGACAGGGACCAACTATGGCTACACCTTC.

V gene TRBV7-9 combines with J gene TRBJ1-2; D ambiguous. CDR3 length: 15 residues. The germline V gene encodes CDR1 SEHNR and CDR2 FQNEAQ (reference sequence). Trimming left V 7 bases short and J 4 bases short, with 19 bases between. CDR3 sequence reads: CASILSGSNLYGYTF. CDR3 coding DNA: TGTGCCAGCATCCTATCGGGGAGTAACCTCTATGGCTACACCTTC.

The chain is built from TRBV9 and TRBJ2-5; D unresolved. CDR1 is SGDLS and CDR2 is YYNGEE in the germline V gene. This CDR3 is 13 amino acids long. The V and J ends lost 0 bases and 5 bases respectively, with 8 bases between them. CDR3 nucleotide sequence: TGTGCCAGCAGCGTAGGCGTCTGGGAGACCCAGTACTTC. Its protein product is CASSVGVWETQYF.

The V gene is TRBV28, the J gene TRBJ2-7; a weak D match, TRBD1 (6 bases). CDR3 length: 13 residues. V was shortened by 7 bases and J by 2 bases, with 12 bases between the two germline ends. The germline gives CDR1 MDHEN, CDR2 SYDVKM. The CDR3 reads CASTNRAPYEQYF. CDR3 nucleotide sequence: TGTGCCAGCACCAACAGGGCTCCCTACGAGCAGTACTTC.

The count of this clone is one. The chain carries TRBV23-1 and TRBJ2-7, with D unclear. TRBV23-1 is treated as an ORF (open reading frame) with a function not yet certain. V lost 0 bases and J 1 base, leaving 4 bases between the germline ends. This CDR3 spans 13 amino acids. The CDR3 protein is CASSQSESYEQYF. The CDR3 nucleotides read TGCGCCAGCAGTCAATCGGAGTCCTACGAGCAGTACTTC.

This clone was observed at least ten times. The chain has TRBV6-4 and TRBJ2-5; D not resolved. The CDR3 sequence is 13 residues long. Germline-derived CDR1 and CDR2 are MRHNA and SNTAGT. Trimming stripped 3 bases from V and 1 base from J, with 6 bases between. The CDR3 DNA reads TGTGCCAGCAGTGAAACAGCCCAAGAGACCCAGTACTTC. It translates to CASSETAQETQYF.